This T cell receptor (beta chain) was profiled in a study of cytomegalovirus exposure and HLA in healthy donors. Notes on the study in general: In vitro confirmation showed three CMV-associated chains to be CMV antigen specific. While the bulk of TCR sequences proved rare, some public TCRs turned up in many donors. Approximately 160 TCR beta chains were listed as cytomegalovirus-associated.

Remarks on this clone: The antigen is undetermined.

V dropped 6 bases and J dropped 4 bases, with 9 bases sitting between them. CDR3 length: 12 amino acids. CDR1 is MDHEN and CDR2 is SYDVKM in the germline V gene. Clones were read by immunoSEQ multiplex PCR, and TCRdb kept only the in-frame ones, dropping some. This sample has 100,000 to 150,000 clones, with about nine tenths found just once. V and J are TRBV28 and TRBJ1-2; no definite D call. The source material was PBMCs. This TCR was recovered from a woman younger than 30 in good health and CMV-seronegative. Written as DNA, the CDR3 is TGTGCCAGCAGGGACGGGGTCTATGGCTACACCTTC. Its translation is CASRDGVYGYTF.